This TCR beta chain was sequenced for a study of blood T cell repertoires in COVID-19. Across the whole study: Acute-phase and convalescent COVID-19 samples originated in the United States, Italy and Spain. Nucleic acid was either cDNA or gDNA, and it came from T cells, B-cell-depleted T cells, or PBMCs.

This clone occurred once. Original methodology: Counts of nucleated cells, estimated from reference gene primer amplification, were obtained. TCRdb's table, derived via immunoSEQ multiplex PCR, lists solely in-frame clones and lacks some. V and J calls plus clone size are reproduced from that table; the DNA served to infer D and trimming. The sample consists of approximately 190,000 clones, 70% to 90% of them appearing once. The sample comprised peripheral blood. This clonotype originated in a woman between 40 and 50 years old who had recovered from COVID-19.

CDR3 region: CASSYSRQGSYNEQFF. In DNA, the CDR3 is TGTGCCAGCAGTTACTCCCGACAGGGGAGTTATAATGAGCAGTTCTTC. The V call is TRBV6-5, the J call TRBJ2-1, with 8 positions matching TRBD1. Germline CDR1 MNHEY, CDR2 SVGAGI. The junction had 8 bases not matched to a gene; V was cut back by 0 bases and J by 7 bases. CDR3 length: 16 residues.